The next 22 T cell receptor beta chains were all read from a single sample in a study of shared clonotypes between healthy human individuals. TCRdb's table, derived via immunoSEQ multiplex PCR, lists solely in-frame clones and lacks some. The sample lists over 950,000 clones; 70% to 80% were seen once. Sequencing was performed on memory CD4+ T cells from PBMCs. Described subset: CD45RA-negative fraction. All receptors come from a young man in good health. Some clones in this sample may be carry-over from other donors' samples.

V gene TRBV5-1 combines with J gene TRBJ1-5; unclear D gene. Germline V CDR1 and CDR2: SGHRS, YFSETQ. The CDR3 is 13 residues long. V lost 4 bases, J lost 3 bases, and 8 bases lay in between. In nucleotides, the CDR3 is TGCGCCAGCAGCCAAGAGCCCAATCAGCCCCAGCATTTT. Amino acid sequence: CASSQEPNQPQHF.

CDR3 sequence reads: CASQMGRSGENTEAFF. The DNA for the CDR3 is TGTGCCAGCCAGATGGGGAGGAGTGGGGAGAACACTGAAGCTTTCTTT. The chain uses TRBV19 and TRBJ1-1; D gene unclear. CDR1 LNHDA and CDR2 SQIVND come from the germline V gene (reference sequence). There are 16 residues in the CDR3. The ends were cut back, 9 bases at V and 1 base at J, with 21 bases in the middle.

The V gene is TRBV5-3, the J gene TRBJ2-7, with a weak D call TRBD1 (5 bases). TRBV5-3 is marked as an open reading frame, function uncertain. V dropped 2 bases and J dropped 0 bases, with 6 bases sitting between them. The CDR3 runs 13 residues. Written as DNA, the CDR3 is TGTGCCAGAAGCTTCAGGGCCTCCTACGAGCAGTACTTC. It translates to CARSFRASYEQYF.

On this clone itself: A much bigger clone sits one base away, suggesting this may be a read error. In the same sample, other DNA sequences code for this CDR3. CDR3 DNA: TGTGCCAGCAGTGGCCTGTTAGTAAGCAATCAGCCCCAGCACTTT. Protein sequence: CASSGLLVSNQPQHF. The V and J genes are TRBV2 and TRBJ1-5; D is unresolved. This CDR3 contains 15 residues. CDR1 is SNHLY, CDR2 FYNNEI, per germline.

The chain combines TRBV6-1 with TRBJ1-3; D is uncertain. CDR1 and CDR2 (germline): MNHNS, SASEGT. Trimming took 7 bases from V and 2 from J, leaving 12 bases between them. CDR3 length: 14 residues. The CDR3 is CASTDLGAGNTIYF. The CDR3 DNA reads TGTGCCAGCACCGACCTCGGGGCTGGAAACACCATATATTTT.

The chain recombines TRBV19 with TRBJ2-7, with TRBD2 matching over 8 bases. J gave up 3 bases and V 5 bases, and 6 bases lay outside the gene matches. CDR3 length equals 14 residues. The V gene's germline CDR1 is LNHDA and CDR2 SQIVND (reference sequence). As DNA, the CDR3 is TGTGCCAGTAGTGTGGGACTAGAGGGCTACGAGCAGTACTTC. Protein product: CASSVGLEGYEQYF.

The rearrangement uses TRBV2 and TRBJ2-3; no definite D call. CDR3 length equals 12 residues. Germline assignment: CDR1 SNHLY and CDR2 FYNNEI. V lost 4 bases and J lost 7, with 9 bases in between. The CDR3 sequence is CASSADSNTQYF. In DNA form, the CDR3 reads TGTGCCAGCAGTGCCGACTCCAATACGCAGTATTTT.

The chain recombines TRBV7-8 with TRBJ2-3; D is possibly TRBD2 (5 bases). The germline V gene has CDR1 SGHVS and CDR2 FQNEAQ. V was clipped by 1 base and J by 2 bases, with 19 bases between them. The CDR3 runs 18 residues. The CDR3 loop reads CASSLERLARKFTDTQYF. CDR3 nucleotides: TGTGCCAGCAGCTTAGAACGGCTAGCTCGAAAATTCACAGATACGCAGTATTTT.

This rearrangement joins TRBV11-2 to TRBJ1-1; D is possibly TRBD1 (6 bases). CDR3 size: 15 residues. The ends were cut back, 5 bases at V and 2 bases at J, with 15 bases in the middle. Germline V gives CDR1 SGHAT, CDR2 FQNNGV. The CDR3 protein is CASSILGGLNTEAFF. The CDR3 DNA reads as TGTGCCAGCAGCATACTAGGGGGATTAAACACTGAAGCTTTCTTT.

This chain connects TRBV6-6 to TRBJ1-2; possibly TRBD1 for D (5 bases). The CDR3 is 14 amino acids. Trimming cost V 2 bases and J 5 bases, with 12 bases left between them. The germline V gene has CDR1 MNHNY and CDR2 SVGAGI (reference sequence). The CDR3 DNA follows: TGTGCCAGCAGTTACAGGGGCGAAACTTATGGCTACACCTTC. Its translation: CASSYRGETYGYTF.

The chain combines TRBV2 with TRBJ1-2; D perhaps matches TRBD1 (5 bases). Germline values: CDR1 SNHLY, CDR2 FYNNEI. V lost 4 bases to trimming and J lost 1 base, with 16 bases between them. The CDR3 covers 16 residues. DNA for the CDR3: TGTGCCAGCAGTGGCTTCGGTCGACAGATTAACTATGGCTACACCTTC. Translation: CASSGFGRQINYGYTF.

V is TRBV6-6 and J is TRBJ2-3; possibly TRBD1 or TRBD2 for D (6 bases each). The CDR3 runs to 16 residues. Trimming removed 6 bases at V and 1 base at J, with 17 bases between. Germline V gives CDR1 MNHNY, CDR2 SVGAGI (reference sequence). The CDR3 spells CASRPQQGGGTDTQYF. CDR3 in DNA: TGTGCCAGCAGACCCCAACAGGGAGGCGGCACAGATACGCAGTATTTT.

The V call is TRBV5-1, the J call TRBJ1-5; D uncertain. Germline V gene lookup returns CDR1 SGHRS and CDR2 YFSETQ. This CDR3 is 16 amino acids long. The V end was cut by 4 bases, the J end by 4 bases, with 18 bases between. The DNA for the CDR3 is TGCGCCAGCAGCCCGGTCCCCGGGCTGGGGAATCAGCCCCAGCATTTT. Translation: CASSPVPGLGNQPQHF.

This chain joins TRBV9 and TRBJ2-1; 11 nucleotides match TRBD2. The CDR3 totals 15 residues. The junction had 8 bases not matched to a gene; V was cut back by 3 bases and J by 9 bases. Germline V lookup: CDR1 SGDLS, CDR2 YYNGEE. As DNA, the CDR3 is TGTGCCAGCAGCGGAATAGCGGGAGGGTTCGGTGAGCAGTTCTTC. This codes for CASSGIAGGFGEQFF.

V usage is TRBV18 and J usage is TRBJ2-5, with TRBD1 as a possible D gene (6 bases). V shed 0 bases and J shed 5 bases, with 16 bases lying between them. Germline values: CDR1 KGHSH, CDR2 LQKENI. There are 16 residues in the CDR3. CDR3 amino acids: CASSPPGTRVLETQYF. The CDR3 coding sequence is TGTGCCAGCTCACCACCAGGGACAAGGGTTCTGGAGACCCAGTACTTC.

This clone was counted only a few times. The chain employs TRBV5-1 and TRBJ2-2; TRBD1 is a possible D gene (6 bases). The germline V and J ends were trimmed by 0 bases and 4 bases, with 13 bases remaining between them. The V gene's germline CDR1 is SGHRS and CDR2 YFSETQ. The CDR3 is 16 amino acids. This CDR3 is CASSLVGQGITGELFF. The CDR3 nucleotides are TGCGCCAGCAGCTTGGTAGGGCAGGGGATCACCGGGGAGCTGTTTTTT.

The chain has TRBV28 and TRBJ1-1; 11 nucleotides align to TRBD1. The CDR3 spans 12 residues. The V segment lost 6 bases and the J segment 8 bases; nucleotides outside the gene matches: 2. The germline CDR1 and CDR2 sequences are MDHEN and SYDVKM. CDR3 in DNA: TGTGCCAGCAGAGGACAGGGGGCAGAAGCTTTCTTT. This sequence encodes CASRGQGAEAFF.

The chain has TRBV2 and TRBJ2-1, with 10 bases that match TRBD1. This CDR3 region has 14 residues. CDR1 SNHLY and CDR2 FYNNEI come from the germline V gene. The V gene end was trimmed by 7 bases and the J gene end by 4 bases; junction bases not matched to a gene: 4. CDR3 nucleotides: TGTGCCAGCATCCCGGGACAGGGGTACAATGAGCAGTTCTTC. Its protein is CASIPGQGYNEQFF.

This chain joins TRBV2 and TRBJ2-1; TRBD1 is a possible D gene (6 bases). The CDR3 sequence is 15 residues long. Germline CDR1 is SNHLY and CDR2 is FYNNEI. V lost 6 bases to trimming and J lost 0 bases, with 12 bases between them. CDR3 sequence: CASSVDRRSYNEQFF. The CDR3 DNA follows: TGTGCCAGCAGCGTAGACAGGCGCTCCTACAATGAGCAGTTCTTC.

This clone appeared a few times. The V gene is TRBV10-3, the J gene TRBJ1-5; possibly TRBD1 for D (6 bases). This CDR3 spans 13 amino acids. Trimming took 10 bases from V and 5 from J, leaving 15 bases between them. CDR1 ENHRY and CDR2 SYGVKD come from the germline V gene. DNA of the CDR3: TGTGCCACCACCGCCAGGGGCGATCAGCCCCAGCATTTT. It is translated as CATTARGDQPQHF.

The sample holds one count of this clone. No conserved phenylalanine or tryptophan is present at the end of the CDR3, so a read error is the likely explanation. The chain employs TRBV29-1 and TRBJ2-7; 7 bases align to TRBD2. The CDR3 consists of 14 residues. V was pared by 2 bases and J by 4 bases, with 8 bases of the junction left unmatched. Per germline, CDR1 SQVTM and CDR2 ANQGSEA. The CDR3 region is CSVEPSGKTYEQYL. The CDR3 DNA reads as TGCAGCGTTGAACCCAGCGGGAAGACTTACGAGCAGTACTTA.

This sequence joins TRBV9 and TRBJ2-3; 8 nucleotides agree with TRBD2. The CDR3 extends over 15 amino acids. CDR1 and CDR2 (germline): SGDLS, YYNGEE. After removal of 3 bases from V and 2 bases from J, the junction contained 5 bases not matched to a gene. CDR3: CASSETSVHTDTQYF. The CDR3 DNA reads TGTGCCAGCAGCGAGACTAGCGTACACACAGATACGCAGTATTTT.